These T cell receptor beta chains were read from a single sample in a study of blood T cells in healthy people across ages. Each CDR3 protein is one row after TCRdb ran MiXCR on the 5' RACE reads. This table has 850,000 to 1,300,000 distinct CDR3 sequences, less than 50% appearing once. Sequencing was done on a sample of blood. Every receptor here comes from a woman aged 55-69 years in good health. Both conserved end residues are part of each CDR3. The D gene is left open where the match is weak. Where a row states a size, it is once, few, many or the class of an expanded clone; other rows omit it.

j_call v_call d_call clone_size cdr3_aa cdr3_nt
TRBJ2-4 TRBV20-1 NA NA CSARVREGRNIQYF TGCAGTGCTAGAGTGCGGGAAGGTAGAAACATTCAGTACTTC
TRBJ2-7 TRBV27 TRBD2 NA CASSSGLRGRAAEQYF TGTGCCAGCAGTTCAGGGCTTCGGGGGAGGGCCGCCGAGCAGTACTTC
TRBJ2-7 TRBV30 NA NA CASYGGYEQYF TGTGCCTCATACGGTGGCTACGAGCAGTACTTC
TRBJ2-4 TRBV10-1 NA NA CASSERGTTDIQYF TGCGCCAGCAGTGAGAGGGGGACAACGGACATTCAGTACTTC
TRBJ2-7 TRBV28 TRBD2 few CASSLPTSGRSYEQYF TGTGCCAGCAGTTTACCCACTAGCGGGAGGTCCTACGAGCAGTACTTC
TRBJ2-1 TRBV20-1 NA NA CSASAVGSYNEQFF TGCAGTGCTTCGGCAGTTGGCTCCTACAATGAGCAGTTCTTC
TRBJ1-2 TRBV29-1 NA few CSVKQFAYTF TGCAGCGTTAAGCAGTTCGCCTACACCTTC
TRBJ2-4 TRBV7-9 NA NA CASSWGAQGNIQYF TGTGCCAGCAGCTGGGGAGCCCAGGGGAACATTCAGTACTTC
TRBJ2-7 TRBV3-1 NA many CASSQTGYEQYF TGTGCCAGCAGCCAGACCGGATACGAGCAGTACTTC
TRBJ2-7 TRBV7-9 TRBD2 NA CASSARGLAGPWEYEQYF TGTGCCAGCAGCGCGAGGGGACTAGCGGGGCCTTGGGAGTACGAGCAGTACTTC
TRBJ2-2 TRBV9 NA few CASSVFSGELFF TGTGCCAGCAGCGTATTTTCCGGGGAGCTGTTTTTT
TRBJ2-7 TRBV12-3/TRBV12-4 TRBD2 NA CASSYWTSGRAYEQYF TGTGCCAGCAGTTACTGGACTAGCGGGAGGGCCTACGAGCAGTACTTC
TRBJ2-5 TRBV20-1 NA many CSARDRTGDQETQYF TGCAGTGCTAGAGATCGGACCGGGGACCAAGAGACCCAGTACTTC
TRBJ1-4 TRBV10-3 NA NA CAISEKDNEKLFF TGTGCCATCAGTGAGAAGGATAATGAAAAACTGTTTTTT
TRBJ2-3 TRBV6-5 NA NA CASSYRAATTDTQYF TGTGCCAGCAGTTACCGGGCAGCTACAACAGATACGCAGTATTTT
TRBJ2-3 TRBV10-2 NA few CASSVRDPDTQYF TGCGCCAGCTCCGTTCGGGACCCCGATACGCAGTATTTT
TRBJ2-7 TRBV28 NA NA CASKIRGLGDEQYF TGTGCCAGCAAGATCCGCGGGTTGGGGGACGAGCAGTACTTC
TRBJ2-5 TRBV20-1 NA NA CSARRGTEGTQYF TGCAGTGCTAGACGGGGGACTGAAGGGACCCAGTACTTC
TRBJ1-6 TRBV2 NA NA CASIPPGDSPLHF TGTGCCAGCATCCCTCCCGGGGATTCACCCCTCCACTTT
TRBJ2-7 TRBV20-1 TRBD2 many CSASGGSGSYEQYF TGCAGTGCTAGTGGCGGGAGTGGGTCCTACGAGCAGTACTTC
TRBJ1-5 TRBV7-8 NA NA CASSLAGKDQPQHF TGTGCCAGCAGCTTAGCCGGGAAAGATCAGCCCCAGCATTTT
TRBJ2-1 TRBV27 NA NA CASSSNEGGTGISSYNEQFF TGTGCCAGCAGTTCTAACGAGGGTGGGACTGGAATTAGCTCCTACAATGAGCAGTTCTTC
TRBJ2-3 TRBV6-2/TRBV6-3 NA NA CASSYPSRGPVTDTQYF TGTGCCAGCAGTTACCCCAGTCGGGGCCCGGTCACAGATACGCAGTATTTT
TRBJ2-6 TRBV29-1 TRBD1 many CSAGQSGANVLTF TGCAGCGCGGGACAGTCTGGGGCCAACGTCCTGACTTTC
TRBJ2-3 TRBV6-6 TRBD2 NA CASRSSGSGATDTQYF TGTGCCAGCAGATCTAGCGGGAGTGGGGCCACAGATACGCAGTATTTT
TRBJ2-5 TRBV6-5 NA many CASSYQGFQETQYF TGTGCCAGCAGTTACCAAGGTTTCCAAGAGACCCAGTACTTC
TRBJ1-5 TRBV6-2/TRBV6-3 NA NA CATNYWGARNQPQHF TGTGCCACCAATTACTGGGGGGCCCGCAATCAGCCCCAGCATTTT
TRBJ1-2 TRBV28 TRBD1 NA CASRPWTGTNYGYTF TGTGCCAGCAGACCATGGACAGGGACTAACTATGGCTACACCTTC
TRBJ1-6 TRBV19 NA few CASSSSRAIGSPLHF TGTGCCAGTAGCAGTTCCCGGGCCATCGGTTCACCCCTCCACTTT
TRBJ2-1 TRBV29-1 NA many CSPSRVGIDEQFF TGCAGCCCTTCTCGGGTGGGGATTGATGAGCAGTTCTTC